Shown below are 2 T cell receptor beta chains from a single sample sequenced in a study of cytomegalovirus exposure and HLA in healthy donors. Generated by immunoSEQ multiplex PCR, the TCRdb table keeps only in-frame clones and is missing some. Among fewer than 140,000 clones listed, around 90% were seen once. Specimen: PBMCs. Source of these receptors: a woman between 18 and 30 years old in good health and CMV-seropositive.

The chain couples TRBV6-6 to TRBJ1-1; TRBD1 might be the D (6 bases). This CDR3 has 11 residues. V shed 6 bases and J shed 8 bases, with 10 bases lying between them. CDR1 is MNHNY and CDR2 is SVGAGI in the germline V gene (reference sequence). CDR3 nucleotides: TGTGCCAGCAGCATTCAGGGGGAAGCTTTCTTT. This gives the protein CASSIQGEAFF.

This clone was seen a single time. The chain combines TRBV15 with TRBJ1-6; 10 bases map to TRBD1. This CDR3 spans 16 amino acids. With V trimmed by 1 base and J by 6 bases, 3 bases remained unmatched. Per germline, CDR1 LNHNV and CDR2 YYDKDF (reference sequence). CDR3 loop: CATSRGGTGVNSPLHF. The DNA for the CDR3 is TGTGCCACCAGCAGAGGAGGGACAGGGGTTAATTCACCCCTCCACTTT.